Listed here are 30 T cell receptor beta chains from one sample, sequenced in a study of B cell selection in AIRE deficiency. The sorted conventional CD4 T cells were gated as CD4+CD127+. The data were produced by immunoSEQ multiplex PCR, yet TCRdb's version contains in-frame clones alone and is incomplete. The sample consists of about 23,000 clones, around 97% of them appearing once. Material for sequencing was conventional CD4+ T cells sorted from PBMCs. Receptors were obtained from a human donor with AIRE deficiency.

V and J are TRBV5-4 and TRBJ2-5; 13 bases align to TRBD2. The CDR3 runs 15 residues. CDR1 and CDR2 (germline): SGHNT, YYREEE (reference sequence). The J segment lost 7 bases and the V segment lost 4 bases, leaving 7 bases of the junction unmatched. The CDR3 spells CASSPGTSGKVTQYF. The CDR3 region has the DNA TGTGCCAGCAGCCCGGGGACTAGCGGGAAGGTGACCCAGTACTTC.

This clone has just one count. The rearrangement uses TRBV10-3 and TRBJ1-5, with a tentative D call TRBD1 (6 bases). Trimming pared 2 bases from V and 16 bases from J, leaving 12 bases between. The CDR3 has 11 residues. Germline CDR1 ENHRY, CDR2 SYGVKD. CDR3 sequence (DNA): TGTGCCATCAGTGAGGGCCGGGGGCGACATTTT. Amino acids: CAISEGRGRHF.

The genes are TRBV30 and TRBJ1-6; no firm D call. The germline gives CDR1 GTSNPN, CDR2 SVGIG (reference sequence). Trimming took 0 bases from V and 9 from J, leaving 9 bases between them. CDR3 length: 13 residues. The CDR3 nucleotides are TGTGCCTGGAGTGTTGGTGGGAGTTCACCCCTCCACTTT. Translated: CAWSVGGSSPLHF.

The CDR3 DNA follows: TGCGCCAGCAGCTTTGGGGACGAGCAGTACTTC. It encodes CASSFGDEQYF. The rearrangement joins TRBV5-1 to TRBJ2-7; D call uncertain. The germline gives CDR1 SGHRS, CDR2 YFSETQ. V was cut by 2 bases and J by 5 bases, with 5 bases left in between. The CDR3 is 11 residues long.

The CDR3 is CASSPLAGTGELFF. The CDR3 region has the DNA TGTGCCAGTAGTCCCCTGGCAGGGACCGGGGAGCTGTTTTTT. The rearrangement links TRBV19 to TRBJ2-2; a weak D match, TRBD1 (5 bases). This CDR3 is built from 14 residues. Per germline, CDR1 LNHDA and CDR2 SQIVND (reference sequence). V shed 5 bases and J shed 5 bases, with 12 bases lying between them. The complete variable domain, with remaining parts taken from reference TRBV19 and TRBJ2-2, reads DGGITQSPKYLFRKEGQNVTLSCEQNLNHDAMYWYRQDPGQGLRLIYYSQIVNDFQKGDIAEGYSVSREKKESFPLTVTSAQKNPTAFYLCASSPLAGTGELFFGEGSRLTVL.

The CDR3 reads CASSLWLEVFNTDTQYF. As DNA, the CDR3 is TGTGCCAGCAGCTTATGGCTAGAAGTTTTCAACACAGATACGCAGTATTTT. The chain employs TRBV11-3 and TRBJ2-3; D gene ambiguous. Germline V gene data show CDR1 as SGHNT and CDR2 as YENEEA. This CDR3 is 17 amino acids long. V was shortened by 2 bases and J by 2 bases, with 17 bases between the two germline ends.

The rearrangement joins TRBV28 to TRBJ2-5, with TRBD1 identical over 9 bases. V shed 5 bases, J shed 5 bases, and the junction held 9 bases outside the gene matches. The CDR3 extends over 15 amino acids. Germline CDR1 and CDR2: MDHEN and SYDVKM. The CDR3 sequence: CASSDPGTGTETQYF. The CDR3 nucleotides are TGTGCCAGCAGTGACCCCGGGACAGGGACCGAGACCCAGTACTTC.

This clone occurred once. The chain links TRBV6-5 to TRBJ1-1; D call uncertain. The ends were cut back, 0 bases at V and 1 base at J, with 6 bases in the middle. The CDR3 totals 14 residues. Germline CDR1 is MNHEY and CDR2 is SVGAGI. CDR3 DNA sequence: TGTGCCAGCAGTTACTCGACCGGGAACACTGAAGCTTTCTTT. It is translated as CASSYSTGNTEAFF.

The gene calls are TRBV4-3 and TRBJ1-2, with D unresolved. From germline, CDR1 is LGHNA and CDR2 YSLEER. V gave up 1 base and J gave up 6 bases, with 18 bases separating them. This CDR3 is built from 16 residues. CDR3 bases: TGCGCCAGCAGCCAAGTTCGTAAGTCTGCGGTGGATGGCTACACCTTC. This sequence encodes CASSQVRKSAVDGYTF.

The V and J genes are TRBV2 and TRBJ2-1; 7 nucleotides line up with TRBD1. The length of the CDR3 is 14 residues. V shed 6 bases, J shed 4 bases, and the junction held 6 bases outside the gene matches. In germline, CDR1 is SNHLY, CDR2 FYNNEI. CDR3 DNA sequence: TGTGCCAGCAGCGGGGACAGAGTATACAATGAGCAGTTCTTC. The encoded protein is CASSGDRVYNEQFF.

The rearrangement joins TRBV5-4 to TRBJ2-7; D is possibly TRBD1 (5 bases). Germline loops: CDR1 SGHNT, CDR2 YYREEE (reference sequence). This CDR3 has 15 amino acids. The V and J ends lost 0 bases and 3 bases respectively, with 13 bases between them. The CDR3 nucleotides are TGTGCCAGCAGCTTGGATGCAGGGCTGGTCTACGAGCAGTACTTC. As protein: CASSLDAGLVYEQYF.

The chain carries TRBV7-8 and TRBJ1-1, with D tentatively TRBD1 (6 bases). Trimming left V 5 bases short and J 0 bases short, with 16 bases between. This CDR3 has 16 residues. Germline assignment: CDR1 SGHVS and CDR2 FQNEAQ. The CDR3 nucleotides read TGTGCCAGCAGCCCCAACGGGGGGCCAATGAACACTGAAGCTTTCTTT. This encodes CASSPNGGPMNTEAFF.

This clone was detected once. The rearrangement joins TRBV5-1 to TRBJ1-2; no reliable D call. This CDR3 is 13 amino acids long. Germline CDR1 is SGHRS and CDR2 is YFSETQ. Deletions cut 0 bases from V and 3 bases from J, with 6 bases between. CDR3 nucleotides: TGCGCCAGCAGCTTGGACCCCGACTATGGCTACACCTTC. It codes for CASSLDPDYGYTF.

V is TRBV6-1 and J is TRBJ2-7; no clear D gene. The CDR3 is 13 residues long. CDR1 is MNHNS, CDR2 SASEGT, per germline. Trimming pared 2 bases from V and 4 bases from J, leaving 9 bases between. The CDR3 region has the DNA TGTGCCAGCAGTGAACTCGGCAGATACGAGCAGTACTTC. Residues: CASSELGRYEQYF.

The table lists this clone with a count of one. The chain recombines TRBV25-1 with TRBJ1-2, with TRBD1 as a possible D gene (5 bases). The CDR3 has 14 residues. V was shortened by 3 bases and J by 7 bases, with 15 bases between the two germline ends. The V gene's germline CDR1 is MGHDK and CDR2 SYGVNS. The CDR3: CASSDLGTVSGYTF. The CDR3 bases are TGTGCCAGCAGTGACTTGGGGACGGTCTCTGGCTACACCTTC.

The chain is built from TRBV7-2 and TRBJ2-7; 7 nucleotides match TRBD2. The CDR3 is made up of 15 amino acids. Trimming removed 3 bases from V and 1 base from J; junction bases left unmatched: 6. Germline assignment: CDR1 SGHTA and CDR2 FQGNSA. CDR3 coding DNA: TGTGCCAGCAGCTTGGTCATGGGGGGGTCCTACGAGCAGTACTTC. Protein sequence: CASSLVMGGSYEQYF.

The V gene is TRBV19, the J gene TRBJ2-2; TRBD2 aligns across 8 bases. This CDR3 spans 15 amino acids. Germline assignment: CDR1 LNHDA and CDR2 SQIVND (reference sequence). V dropped 6 bases and J dropped 5; count of bases not matched to a gene: 8. Here the CDR3 reads CASSPQTGGTGELFF. CDR3 in DNA: TGTGCCAGTAGCCCGCAGACGGGAGGGACCGGGGAGCTGTTTTTT.

This sequence joins TRBV7-9 and TRBJ1-4, with D maybe TRBD1 (5 bases). Trimming stripped 8 bases from V and 8 bases from J, with 18 bases between. The CDR3 extends over 14 amino acids. Per the germline V gene, CDR1 is SEHNR and CDR2 is FQNEAQ (reference sequence). This chain's CDR3 is CASAGLLGEEKLFF. The CDR3 region has the DNA TGTGCCAGCGCCGGACTGCTAGGGGAGGAAAAACTGTTTTTT. The variable domain in full, completed from reference TRBV7-9 and TRBJ1-4, reads DTGVSQNPRHKITKRGQNVTFRCDPISEHNRLYWYRQTLGQGPEFLTYFQNEAQLEKSRLLSDRFSAERPKGSFSTLEIQRTEQGDSAMYLCASAGLLGEEKLFFGSGTQLSVL.

The J gene is TRBJ2-2, the V gene TRBV4-3, with 7 bases lining up with TRBD1. This CDR3 is 16 amino acids long. J gave up 6 bases and V 0 bases, and 7 bases lay outside the gene matches. Germline CDR1 is LGHNA and CDR2 is YSLEER. CDR3 protein: CASSQDPQGIPGELFF. The CDR3 region has the DNA TGCGCCAGCAGCCAAGATCCACAGGGGATCCCCGGGGAGCTGTTTTTT.

The chain recombines TRBV2 with TRBJ2-7; 8 nucleotides line up with TRBD2. CDR3 size: 12 residues. Germline trimming cut 8 bases from V and 6 bases from J; bases unmatched to any gene: 6. Germline CDR1 is SNHLY and CDR2 is FYNNEI. Here the CDR3 DNA reads TGTGCCAGCGAGCGGGAGTCTACCGAGCAGTACTTC. Translated, it gives CASERESTEQYF.

The chain combines TRBV29-1 with TRBJ1-2, with D hard to call. Germline V gene sequence: CDR1 SQVTM, CDR2 ANQGSEA. The CDR3 is 15 amino acids. Trimming took 0 bases from V and 9 from J, leaving 20 bases between them. CDR3 in amino acids: CSVEDPAAAGWSYTF. The CDR3 nucleotides are TGCAGCGTTGAAGACCCCGCGGCGGCGGGGTGGAGCTACACCTTC. Variable domain in full (rest from reference TRBV29-1 and TRBJ1-2): SAVISQKPSRDICQRGTSLTIQCQVDSQVTMMFWYRQQPGQSLTLIATANQGSEATYESGFVIDKFPISRPNLTFSTLTVSNMSPEDSSIYLCSVEDPAAAGWSYTFGSGTRLTVV.

The rearrangement joins TRBV28 to TRBJ1-4; D is uncertain. The ends were cut back, 3 bases at V and 6 bases at J, with 8 bases in the middle. The CDR3 length is 13 residues. CDR1 is MDHEN, CDR2 SYDVKM, per germline. DNA of the CDR3: TGTGCCAGCAGTTTCCCCGGGCATGAAAAACTGTTTTTT. Residues: CASSFPGHEKLFF.

The rearrangement links TRBV6-5 to TRBJ2-7, with D hard to call. Trimming removed 5 bases from V and 3 bases from J, with 8 bases in between. This CDR3 is 12 amino acids long. CDR1 MNHEY and CDR2 SVGAGI come from the germline V gene. The CDR3 DNA is TGTGCCAGCAGTGGGCTATTCTACGAGCAGTACTTC. Translated, it gives CASSGLFYEQYF.

The chain combines TRBV11-3 with TRBJ2-1; D might be TRBD1 or TRBD2, each matching 5 bases. V was clipped by 11 bases and J by 5 bases, with 16 bases between them. CDR1 and CDR2 from the germline V gene are SGHNT and YENEEA. The CDR3 extends over 13 amino acids. CDR3 coding DNA: TGTGCCGGCCAAGCAGGGACCGACAATGAGCAGTTCTTC. Translation: CAGQAGTDNEQFF.

The genes are TRBV7-3 and TRBJ2-5, with D perhaps TRBD1 (6 bases). This CDR3 contains 13 residues. Germline loops: CDR1 SGHTA, CDR2 FQGTGA. Trimming left V 3 bases short and J 5 bases short, with 10 bases between. For the CDR3, the DNA is TGTGCCAGCAGCTTGCGTAGGGGGGAGACCCAGTACTTC. Residues: CASSLRRGETQYF.

The rearrangement joins TRBV18 to TRBJ2-7; 9 bases fit TRBD1. Germline CDR1 is KGHSH and CDR2 is LQKENI. Trimming took 0 bases from V and 4 from J; bases not matched to a gene: 10. The CDR3 is made up of 17 amino acids. The CDR3 sequence: CASSPPYIGTGLYEQYF. The CDR3 DNA follows: TGTGCCAGCTCACCACCGTACATTGGGACAGGGTTATACGAGCAGTACTTC.

The chain is built from TRBV6-6 and TRBJ1-1, with D uncertain. V lost 0 bases and J lost 9, with 14 bases in between. The CDR3 contains 14 residues. Per the germline V gene, CDR1 is MNHNY and CDR2 is SVGAGI (reference sequence). The CDR3 reads CASSYSGSGSKAFF. The CDR3 region has the DNA TGTGCCAGCAGTTACTCGGGATCGGGCAGTAAAGCTTTCTTT.

J is TRBJ2-7 and V is TRBV9; a weak D match, TRBD1 (5 bases). The CDR3 is 14 residues long. V lost 0 bases to trimming and J lost 7 bases, with 14 bases between them. Germline V CDR1 and CDR2: SGDLS, YYNGEE. CDR3 loop: CASSVAARAREQYF. For the CDR3, the DNA is TGTGCCAGCAGCGTAGCTGCCAGGGCGAGGGAGCAGTACTTC.

V and J are TRBV7-3 and TRBJ2-3, with 7 bases aligning to TRBD2. The trim removed 0 bases at V and 0 bases at J, leaving 15 bases unmatched. This CDR3 spans 20 amino acids. Germline lookup yields CDR1 SGHTA and CDR2 FQGTGA. The CDR3 reads CASSLTPMGPSGLSTDTQYF. DNA of the CDR3: TGTGCCAGCAGCTTAACGCCCATGGGCCCTAGCGGACTGAGCACAGATACGCAGTATTTT.

The CDR3, as DNA: TGCAGCGTTGGAGGACACGCAACTAATGAAAAACTGTTTTTT. Translated: CSVGGHATNEKLFF. The chain links TRBV29-1 to TRBJ1-4; D perhaps matches TRBD1 (5 bases). V was shortened by 4 bases and J by 0 bases, with 9 bases between the two germline ends. The CDR3 runs to 14 residues. Germline CDR1 and CDR2: SQVTM and ANQGSEA.